This T cell receptor (beta chain) was documented in a study of blood T cell repertoires in COVID-19. V was pared by 4 bases and J by 0 bases, with 20 bases between. Germline V CDR1 and CDR2: LGHDT, YNNKEL (reference sequence). The CDR3 spans 18 residues. Measured with immunoSEQ multiplex PCR; TCRdb has only the in-frame clones, and not every one. The data hold 150,000 to 200,000 clones, with roughly nine tenths observed a single time. This clonotype was obtained from a human donor in a cohort sampled during active COVID-19. This sequence joins TRBV3-1 (or the pseudogene TRBV3-2) and TRBJ2-3, with a tentative D call TRBD2 (7 bases). The specimen was peripheral blood. CDR3 in amino acids: CASSPRGADLPSTDTQYF. CDR3 nucleotides: TGTGCCAGCAGCCCCCGGGGGGCTGACCTCCCTAGCACAGATACGCAGTATTTT.